The next 13 T cell receptor beta chains were all read from a single sample in a study of long-term antiretroviral therapy in people with HIV. Sequencing relied on immunoSEQ assay v3.0, run at survey level. TCRdb's copy holds only in-frame clones and misses some; the assay was immunoSEQ multiplex PCR. The data show 20,000 to 25,000 clones, around four fifths seen once. The specimen was unsorted PBMCs, collected 1.6 years after starting antiretroviral therapy. The receptors come from a man aged 35-49 years with HIV.

This clone was recorded only once. V is TRBV9 and J is TRBJ1-1; perhaps TRBD1 as D (5 bases). Germline V gives CDR1 SGDLS, CDR2 YYNGEE. The length of the CDR3 is 13 residues. V gave up 4 bases and J gave up 0 bases, with 7 bases separating them. The CDR3 reads CASSTTVNTEAFF. CDR3 in DNA: TGTGCCAGCAGCACGACAGTGAACACTGAAGCTTTCTTT.

The chain joins TRBV7-6 to TRBJ2-7; the match to TRBD2 covers 8 bases. Unmatched junction bases numbered 4, after V lost 1 base and J lost 2 bases. CDR3 length: 15 amino acids. Germline CDR1 reads SGHVS; CDR2 reads FNYEAQ. This CDR3 is CASSLELAAAYEQYF. The CDR3 region has the DNA TGTGCCAGCAGCTTAGAACTAGCGGCCGCCTACGAGCAGTACTTC.

This sequence joins TRBV5-5 and TRBJ1-1; D is unresolved. Germline CDR1 and CDR2: SGHKS and YYEKEE (reference sequence). Trimming pared 4 bases from V and 1 base from J, leaving 11 bases between. CDR3 length equals 14 residues. This CDR3 reads CASSPGSENTEAFF. CDR3 nucleotides: TGTGCCAGCAGCCCGGGATCAGAGAACACTGAAGCTTTCTTT. The full variable domain, with the rest looked up from reference TRBV5-5 and TRBJ1-1, is DAGVTQSPTHLIKTRGQQVTLRCSPISGHKSVSWYQQVLGQGPQFIFQYYEKEERGRGNFPDRFSARQFPNYSSELNVNALLLGDSALYLCASSPGSENTEAFFGQGTRLTVV.

The CDR3 here is CASQREGYNEQFF. The CDR3 DNA is TGTGCCAGCCAGCGGGAGGGCTACAATGAGCAGTTCTTC. The chain combines TRBV6-1 with TRBJ2-1, with 10 bases matching TRBD2. The CDR3 is made up of 13 amino acids. V trimming: 8 bases; J trimming: 3 bases; junction bases outside the gene matches: 1. Germline V gene sequence: CDR1 MNHNS, CDR2 SASEGT.

V usage is TRBV7-9 and J usage is TRBJ1-1; the match to TRBD1 covers 7 bases. This CDR3 spans 14 amino acids. The germline CDR1 and CDR2 sequences are SEHNR and FQNEAQ (reference sequence). Trimming cost V 5 bases and J 6 bases; bases outside gene matches: 9. The CDR3, as DNA: TGTGCCAGCAGCAAAAGAGACAGGGTCCCTGAAGCTTTCTTT. Its translation is CASSKRDRVPEAFF. The variable domain in full, completed from reference TRBV7-9 and TRBJ1-1, reads DTGVSQNPRHKITKRGQNVTFRCDPISEHNRLYWYRQTLGQGPEFLTYFQNEAQLEKSRLLSDRFSAERPKGSFSTLEIQRTEQGDSAMYLCASSKRDRVPEAFFGQGTRLTVV.

The V and J genes are TRBV6-5 and TRBJ1-2; 8 positions match TRBD1. The V gene end was trimmed by 10 bases and the J gene end by 0 bases; junction bases not matched to a gene: 10. CDR1 is MNHEY, CDR2 SVGAGI, per germline. This CDR3 is 15 amino acids long. As DNA, the CDR3 is TGTGCCATTAAGACAGGGGCTTCGTCTAACTATGGCTACACCTTC. Amino acids: CAIKTGASSNYGYTF.

The rearrangement joins TRBV7-6 to TRBJ2-7, with 7 bases lining up with TRBD1. The length of the CDR3 is 15 residues. Germline assignment: CDR1 SGHVS and CDR2 FNYEAQ. The junction had 7 bases not matched to a gene; V was cut back by 5 bases and J by 0 bases. For the CDR3, the DNA is TGTGCCAGCAGCGCCGGGACAGCGAGCTCCTACGAGCAGTACTTC. Protein: CASSAGTASSYEQYF. Looking up the rest from reference TRBV7-6 and TRBJ2-7 gives the full variable domain: GAGVSQSPRYKVTKRGQDVALRCDPISGHVSLYWYRQALGQGPEFLTYFNYEAQQDKSGLPNDRFSAERPEGSISTLTIQRTEQRDSAMYRCASSAGTASSYEQYFGPGTRLTVT.

The gene calls are TRBV29-1 and TRBJ2-7; D is unclear. CDR3 size: 14 residues. Germline V CDR1 and CDR2: SQVTM, ANQGSEA. Between the trimmed V and J ends, which lost 3 bases and 5 bases, there was a span of 17 bases. Written as DNA, the CDR3 is TGCAGCGTTGACTCGGGCCTAGTTTCCCACGAGCAGTACTTC. Protein sequence: CSVDSGLVSHEQYF.

The genes are TRBV5-1 and TRBJ1-4, with D hard to call. CDR3 length: 15 amino acids. V shed 0 bases and J shed 4 bases, with 10 bases lying between them. Germline lookup yields CDR1 SGHRS and CDR2 YFSETQ. The CDR3 spells CASSLAGRINEKLFF. The CDR3 region has the DNA TGCGCCAGCAGCTTGGCGGGCAGGATTAATGAAAAACTGTTTTTT.

V and J are TRBV10-2 and TRBJ2-3, with TRBD2 identical over 11 bases. V dropped 7 bases and J dropped 7; count of bases not matched to a gene: 10. This CDR3 region has 15 residues. CDR1 WSHSY and CDR2 SAAADI come from the germline V gene. CDR3 nucleotides: TGCGCCAGCAACCTAGCGGGAGGCGGAGAAAATACGCAGTATTTT. This codes for CASNLAGGGENTQYF.

This clone came up a few times. The chain's CDR3 is CASSPQGASIKYEQFF. The CDR3 DNA sequence: TGTGCCAGCAGCCCCCAGGGGGCATCCATCAAGTATGAGCAGTTCTTC. The rearrangement joins TRBV13 to TRBJ2-1, with 8 bases identical to TRBD1. This CDR3 has 16 amino acids. The V and J ends lost 5 bases and 8 bases, in that order; junction bases with no gene match: 14. Germline-derived CDR1 and CDR2 are PRHDT and FYEKMQ (reference sequence).

The chain combines TRBV2 with TRBJ2-2, with D hard to call. V dropped 3 bases and J dropped 3 bases, with 11 bases sitting between them. The CDR3 totals 15 residues. Per the germline V gene, CDR1 is SNHLY and CDR2 is FYNNEI. The CDR3 bases are TGTGCCAGCAGTGAGGGATCTGGGGACACCGGGGAGCTGTTTTTT. Encoded protein: CASSEGSGDTGELFF.

V and J are TRBV6-6 and TRBJ1-4; D not certain. The germline V gene encodes CDR1 MNHNY and CDR2 SVGAGI (reference sequence). The length of the CDR3 is 14 residues. Deletions cut 7 bases from V and 7 bases from J, with 16 bases between. The chain's CDR3 is CASTIKAVPEKLFF. The DNA for the CDR3 is TGTGCCAGCACGATAAAGGCGGTTCCTGAAAAACTGTTTTTT.